This TCR beta chain was identified in a study of T cells expressing NK-cell markers. Study as a whole: The authors sequenced eight donors, of whom seven were HCMV-seropositive and one was seronegative. Study observations and caveats: The CD3+CD56-NKG2C+ fraction of a handful of donors was also led by these clonotypes. CD8+ T cells in over 5 donors included dominant NKG2C+ clonotypes at roughly 1.0-7.0%.

As to this clonotype: The antigen is undetermined.

The authors generated TCR beta cDNA through 5'RACE template switching with UMIs. TCRdb reanalyzed the 5' RACE reads and collapses them to one entry per CDR3 protein, without DNA. The table lists hundreds of thousands of distinct CDR3 sequences. This CDR3 is built from 20 residues. From germline, CDR1 is MNHEY and CDR2 SVGEGT. The chain combines TRBV6-2 or TRBV6-3 with TRBJ2-3; no DNA is available, so the TRBD1 call from TCRdb remains unchecked. The sample was blood T cells: a sorted CD56 or NKG2C T cell subset, CD4+ or CD8+ T cells, or bulk PBMC T cells (not recorded which). This clonotype was sampled from a man aged 18-70 years in good health. The CDR3 loop reads CASSYPLGQGFRRRTDTQYF.